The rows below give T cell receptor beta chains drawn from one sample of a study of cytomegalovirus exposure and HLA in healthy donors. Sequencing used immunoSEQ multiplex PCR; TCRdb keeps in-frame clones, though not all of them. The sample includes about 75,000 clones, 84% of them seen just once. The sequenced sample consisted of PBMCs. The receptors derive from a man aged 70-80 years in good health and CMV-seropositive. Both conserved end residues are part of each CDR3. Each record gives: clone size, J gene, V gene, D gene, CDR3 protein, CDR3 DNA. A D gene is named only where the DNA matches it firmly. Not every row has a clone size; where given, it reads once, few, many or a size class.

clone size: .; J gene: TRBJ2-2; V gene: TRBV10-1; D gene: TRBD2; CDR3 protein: CASSRTSGDTGELFF; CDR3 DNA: TGCGCCAGCAGTAGGACTAGCGGGGACACCGGGGAGCTGTTTTTT
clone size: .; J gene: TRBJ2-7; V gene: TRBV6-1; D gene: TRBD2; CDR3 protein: CASSGREGLYEQYF; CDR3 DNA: TGTGCCAGCAGTGGGCGGGAGGGCCTCTACGAGCAGTACTTC
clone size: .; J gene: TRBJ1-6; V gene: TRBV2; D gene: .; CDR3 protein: CASSRDTSYNSPLHF; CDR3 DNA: TGTGCCAGCAGCCGGGATACCTCCTATAATTCACCCCTCCACTTT
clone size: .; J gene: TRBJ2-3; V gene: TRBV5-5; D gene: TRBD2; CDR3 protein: CASSLGLAGSAHTQYF; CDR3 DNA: TGTGCCAGCAGCTTGGGACTAGCCGGGTCCGCTCATACGCAGTATTTT
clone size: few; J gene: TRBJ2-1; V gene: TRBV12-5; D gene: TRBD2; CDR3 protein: CASGFIGTSGRRSYNEQFF; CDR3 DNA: TGTGCTAGTGGTTTCATAGGGACTAGCGGGAGAAGATCCTACAATGAGCAGTTCTTC
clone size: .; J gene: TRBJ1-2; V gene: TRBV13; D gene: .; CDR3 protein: CASSLAAGEWGDYGYTF; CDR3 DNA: TGTGCCAGCAGCTTAGCGGCAGGGGAGTGGGGTGACTATGGCTACACCTTC
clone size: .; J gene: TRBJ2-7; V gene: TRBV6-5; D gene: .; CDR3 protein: CAGNRHSAHEQYF; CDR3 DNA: TGTGCCGGAAACCGACACTCTGCCCACGAGCAGTACTTC
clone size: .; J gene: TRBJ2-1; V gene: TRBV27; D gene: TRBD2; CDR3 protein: CASRSGTSGYNEQFF; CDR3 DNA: TGTGCCAGCAGGTCCGGGACTAGCGGGTACAATGAGCAGTTCTTC
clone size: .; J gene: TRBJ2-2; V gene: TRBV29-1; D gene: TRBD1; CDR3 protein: CSVVQGGNTGELFF; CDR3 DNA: TGCAGCGTTGTACAGGGGGGGAACACCGGGGAGCTGTTTTTT
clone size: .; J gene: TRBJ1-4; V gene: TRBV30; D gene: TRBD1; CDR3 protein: CACEGQGDEKLFF; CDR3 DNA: TGTGCCTGCGAAGGACAGGGAGATGAAAAACTGTTTTTT
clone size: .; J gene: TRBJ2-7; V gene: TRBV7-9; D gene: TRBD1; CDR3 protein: CASSLGQGGEQYF; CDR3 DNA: TGTGCCAGCAGCTTGGGACAGGGGGGCGAGCAGTACTTC
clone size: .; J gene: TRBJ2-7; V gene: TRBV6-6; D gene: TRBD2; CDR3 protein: CASGTSGREQYF; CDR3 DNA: TGTGCCAGCGGGACTAGCGGGAGGGAACAGTACTTC
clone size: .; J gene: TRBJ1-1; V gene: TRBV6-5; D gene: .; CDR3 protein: CASSYGQKAFF; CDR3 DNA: TGTGCCAGCAGTTACGGGCAGAAGGCTTTCTTT
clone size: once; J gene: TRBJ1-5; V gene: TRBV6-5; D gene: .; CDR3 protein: CVSSYESNQPQHF; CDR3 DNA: TGTGTCAGCAGTTACGAGAGCAATCAGCCCCAGCATTTT
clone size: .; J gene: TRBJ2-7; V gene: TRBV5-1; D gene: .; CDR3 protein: CASSPRDSYEQYF; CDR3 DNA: TGCGCCAGCAGCCCCAGAGACAGCTACGAGCAGTACTTC
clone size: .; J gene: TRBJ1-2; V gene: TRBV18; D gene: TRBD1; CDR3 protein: CASSPTQGDGYTF; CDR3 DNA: TGTGCCAGCTCACCAACCCAGGGGGATGGCTACACCTTC
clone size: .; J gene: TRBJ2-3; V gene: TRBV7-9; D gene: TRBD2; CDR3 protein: CASSLQLGRGGTDTQYF; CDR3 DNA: TGTGCCAGCAGCCTCCAATTGGGGCGGGGGGGCACAGATACGCAGTATTTT
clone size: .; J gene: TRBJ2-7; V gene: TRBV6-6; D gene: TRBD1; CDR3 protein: CASQPGTGVTEQYF; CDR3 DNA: TGTGCCAGCCAACCCGGGACAGGGGTAACCGAGCAGTACTTC
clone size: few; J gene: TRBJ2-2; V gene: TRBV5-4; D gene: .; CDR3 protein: CASSFSRGRTGELFF; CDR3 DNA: TGTGCCAGCAGCTTTAGCAGGGGCCGGACTGGGGAGCTGTTTTTT
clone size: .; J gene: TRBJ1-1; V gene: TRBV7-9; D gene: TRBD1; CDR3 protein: CASSVRQGENTEAFF; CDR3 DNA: TGTGCCAGCAGCGTTAGACAGGGGGAGAACACTGAAGCTTTCTTT
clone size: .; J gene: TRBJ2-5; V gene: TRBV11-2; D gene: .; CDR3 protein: CASSLGQLQETQYF; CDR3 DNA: TGTGCCAGCAGCTTGGGGCAGCTCCAAGAGACCCAGTACTTC
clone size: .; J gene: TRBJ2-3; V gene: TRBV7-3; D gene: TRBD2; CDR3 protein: CASSSSGLAGGKGTQYF; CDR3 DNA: TGTGCCAGCAGCTCCTCGGGACTAGCGGGGGGGAAGGGTACGCAGTATTTT
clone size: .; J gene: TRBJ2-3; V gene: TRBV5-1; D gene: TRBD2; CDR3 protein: CASSAYGGASDTQYF; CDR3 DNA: TGCGCCAGCAGCGCCTACGGGGGGGCCTCAGATACGCAGTATTTT
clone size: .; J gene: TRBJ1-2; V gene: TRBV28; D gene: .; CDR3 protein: CASSPVGGVYGYTF; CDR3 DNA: TGTGCCAGCAGTCCGGTGGGGGGGGTCTATGGCTACACCTTC
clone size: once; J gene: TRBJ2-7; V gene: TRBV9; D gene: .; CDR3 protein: CASSVDPGRSYEQYF; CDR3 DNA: TGTGCCAGCAGCGTAGATCCAGGGCGCTCCTACGAGCAGTACTTC
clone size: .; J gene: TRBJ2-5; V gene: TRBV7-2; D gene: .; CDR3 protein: CASSTRRNEETQYF; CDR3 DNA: TGTGCCAGCAGCACCCGCAGGAATGAAGAGACCCAGTACTTC
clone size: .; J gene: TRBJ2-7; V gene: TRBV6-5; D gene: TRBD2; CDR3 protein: CASRPSGSYEQYF; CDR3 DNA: TGTGCCAGCAGGCCTAGCGGGAGCTACGAGCAGTACTTC
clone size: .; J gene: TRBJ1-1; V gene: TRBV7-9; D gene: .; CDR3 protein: CASSYTVATEAFF; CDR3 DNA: TGTGCCAGCAGCTACACAGTGGCCACTGAAGCTTTCTTT
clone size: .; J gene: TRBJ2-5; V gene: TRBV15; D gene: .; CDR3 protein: CATSRDLSQETQYF; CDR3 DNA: TGTGCCACCAGCAGAGATCTCAGTCAAGAGACCCAGTACTTC
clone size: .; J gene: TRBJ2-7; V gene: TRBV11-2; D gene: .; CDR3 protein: CASSLSSSYEQYF; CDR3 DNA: TGTGCCAGCAGCCTTTCCAGCTCCTACGAGCAGTACTTC
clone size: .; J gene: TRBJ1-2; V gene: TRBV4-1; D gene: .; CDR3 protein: CASSPSGGRGYTF; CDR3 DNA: TGCGCCAGCAGCCCAAGCGGAGGGCGCGGCTACACCTTC